This is a list of T cell receptor beta chains from one sample in a study of cytomegalovirus exposure and HLA in healthy donors. Profiling relied on immunoSEQ multiplex PCR, and the TCRdb table lists in-frame clones only, not all of them. Altogether about 120,000 clones are present, 50% to 65% being singletons, with the ten largest covering less than 9.5%. Sequencing was done on a sample of PBMCs. The receptor source for this set is a woman aged 40 to 49 in good health and CMV-seropositive. Both conserved end residues are part of each CDR3. Each record gives: J gene, V gene, clone size, D gene, CDR3 protein, CDR3 DNA. The D gene is left open where the match is weak. Some rows have no size entry. The others give once, few or many, or a class for an expanded clone.

TRBJ2-3,TRBV6-1,-,-,CASSLNYADTQYF,TGTGCCAGCTCCCTCAACTACGCTGATACGCAGTATTTT
TRBJ2-1,TRBV19,-,TRBD2,CASSIRLAGVYNEQFF,TGTGCCAGTAGTATCCGCCTAGCGGGAGTATACAATGAGCAGTTCTTC
TRBJ2-7,TRBV14,-,-,CASSLDRGKNEQYF,TGTGCCAGCAGCCTGGACAGAGGCAAAAACGAGCAGTACTTC
TRBJ1-4,TRBV19,-,TRBD1,CASSMTGKKLFF,TGTGCCAGTAGTATGACAGGGAAAAAACTGTTTTTT
TRBJ2-1,TRBV6-6,few,TRBD1,CASSTWTGVNEQFF,TGTGCCAGCAGTACCTGGACAGGGGTTAATGAGCAGTTCTTC
TRBJ2-4,TRBV4-3,-,TRBD1,CASSHPPGGQGAPKNIQYF,TGCGCCAGCAGCCACCCCCCAGGGGGACAGGGGGCTCCCAAAAACATTCAGTACTTC
TRBJ2-3,TRBV28,few,-,CASSFSDGKDTQYF,TGTGCCAGCAGTTTCTCAGACGGGAAAGATACGCAGTATTTT
TRBJ2-1,TRBV18,-,TRBD2,CASSPALGLAGLSYNEQFF,TGTGCCAGCTCACCAGCCCTCGGACTAGCGGGATTGAGCTACAATGAGCAGTTCTTC
TRBJ2-7,TRBV27,-,-,CASSLGSGEQYF,TGTGCCAGCAGTTTAGGTAGCGGCGAGCAGTACTTC
TRBJ1-2,TRBV4-3,-,-,CASSPTAGWAYGYTF,TGCGCCAGCAGCCCCACGGCAGGGTGGGCCTATGGCTACACCTTC
TRBJ1-1,TRBV9,-,-,CASSLGQLNTEAFF,TGTGCCAGCAGCCTCGGACAGTTGAACACTGAAGCTTTCTTT
TRBJ2-7,TRBV29-1,-,-,CSVEHSYEQYF,TGCAGCGTTGAACACAGCTACGAGCAGTACTTC
TRBJ1-1,TRBV13,-,TRBD1,CASSPGTGENTEAFF,TGTGCCAGCAGCCCGGGGACAGGGGAGAACACTGAAGCTTTCTTT
TRBJ2-7,TRBV4-2,-,TRBD2,CASSQEWVRVAGGSREQYF,TGTGCCAGCAGCCAAGAGTGGGTTCGCGTGGCGGGAGGTTCCCGCGAGCAGTACTTC
TRBJ2-1,TRBV2,few,-,CASSTETDEQFF,TGTGCCAGCAGTACGGAAACAGATGAGCAGTTCTTC
TRBJ2-7,TRBV18,-,TRBD2,CASSPILAGTTYEQYF,TGTGCCAGCTCACCAATTTTAGCGGGTACCACCTACGAGCAGTACTTC
TRBJ1-2,TRBV30,-,TRBD1,CAWSAQGWNGYTF,TGTGCCTGGAGTGCACAGGGGTGGAACGGCTACACCTTC
TRBJ2-1,TRBV14,few,TRBD1,CASSHIGQGTYNEQFF,TGTGCCAGCAGCCACATCGGACAGGGGACTTACAATGAGCAGTTCTTC
TRBJ1-1,TRBV4-1,few,-,CASLFVFSDTTEAFF,TGCGCCAGCCTTTTTGTATTCAGTGACACCACTGAAGCTTTCTTT
TRBJ2-5,TRBV15,-,-,CATSRAPPGETQETQYF,TGTGCCACCAGCAGAGCCCCCCCCGGGGAGACACAAGAGACCCAGTACTTC
TRBJ2-1,TRBV30,-,TRBD2,CACDACGRGNEQFF,TGTGCCTGTGACGCTTGTGGGAGGGGCAATGAGCAGTTCTTC
TRBJ2-5,TRBV11-2,few,-,CASSLNEGRGETQYF,TGTGCCAGCAGCTTAAACGAGGGTCGTGGGGAGACCCAGTACTTC
TRBJ2-7,TRBV9,-,-,CASSVGGSSYEQYF,TGTGCCAGCAGCGTAGGAGGGAGCTCCTACGAGCAGTACTTC
TRBJ2-5,TRBV19,-,TRBD2,CASSISGWLAGGKETQYF,TGTGCCAGTAGTATTTCTGGTTGGCTAGCGGGCGGGAAAGAGACCCAGTACTTC
TRBJ2-3,TRBV6-5,-,-,CASSYFSRGDTQYF,TGTGCCAGCAGTTACTTCTCTCGGGGAGATACGCAGTATTTT
TRBJ1-1,TRBV28,-,TRBD1,CASSPGQALGAFF,TGTGCCAGCAGTCCAGGACAGGCGTTGGGGGCTTTCTTT
TRBJ2-1,TRBV7-8,few,-,CASTQRFAYNEQFF,TGTGCCAGCACCCAGCGGTTCGCCTACAATGAGCAGTTCTTC
TRBJ2-1,TRBV11-2,-,TRBD2,CASGGLAAKLSNEQFF,TGTGCCAGCGGGGGACTAGCGGCCAAACTTAGCAATGAGCAGTTCTTC
TRBJ1-1,TRBV27,-,-,CASSLQGGEPNTEAFF,TGTGCCAGCAGTTTACAGGGCGGCGAGCCGAACACTGAAGCTTTCTTT
TRBJ2-5,TRBV6-5,few,TRBD1,CASSYSQGAQEQYF,TGTGCCAGCAGTTACTCCCAGGGGGCTCAAGAGCAGTACTTC
TRBJ1-4,TRBV18,-,-,CASSPILVSATNEKLFF,TGTGCCAGCTCACCAATTTTGGTGTCGGCAACTAATGAAAAACTGTTTTTT
TRBJ1-1,TRBV4-1,once,-,CASSSQGGGTEAFF,TGCGCCAGCAGCTCCCAGGGAGGTGGCACTGAAGCTTTCTTT
TRBJ2-1,TRBV2,-,-,CASSEALRVNEQFF,TGTGCCAGCAGTGAAGCGCTTCGGGTCAATGAGCAGTTCTTC
TRBJ2-1,TRBV5-4,-,-,CASSPRAGTYNEQFF,TGTGCCAGCAGCCCACGTGCGGGAACCTACAATGAGCAGTTCTTC
TRBJ2-1,TRBV4-1,-,-,CASSHTYNEQFF,TGCGCCAGCAGCCACACCTACAATGAGCAGTTCTTC
TRBJ2-1,TRBV6-5,-,TRBD2,CASSSIAGGPLNEQFF,TGTGCCAGCAGTTCTATAGCGGGAGGGCCCTTGAATGAGCAGTTCTTC
TRBJ2-7,TRBV2,-,TRBD1,CASSDRGYEQYF,TGTGCCAGCAGCGACAGGGGTTACGAGCAGTACTTC
TRBJ2-1,TRBV7-3,-,TRBD2,CASSLGLAGLYNEQFF,TGTGCCAGCAGCTTGGGACTAGCGGGACTATACAATGAGCAGTTCTTC
TRBJ2-2,TRBV18,once,-,CASSPRSEAGELFF,TGTGCCAGCTCACCTAGAAGTGAGGCCGGGGAGCTGTTTTTT
TRBJ1-1,TRBV7-9,-,-,CASSQTGPNTEAFF,TGTGCCAGCTCACAGACAGGACCGAACACTGAAGCTTTCTTT
TRBJ2-1,TRBV7-9,-,TRBD2,CSSSRPPGLGSYNEQFF,TGTTCCAGCAGCCGGCCACCGGGACTAGGCTCCTACAATGAGCAGTTCTTC
TRBJ2-1,TRBV5-5,-,TRBD2,CASSFGLAGPSYNEQFF,TGTGCCAGCAGCTTCGGACTAGCGGGACCCTCCTACAATGAGCAGTTCTTC